The 19 T cell receptor beta chains presented below share a single source sample, sequenced in a study of cytomegalovirus exposure and HLA in healthy donors. 60 Vbeta and 13 Jbeta primers were used in PCR. Assay used: immunoSEQ multiplex PCR; TCRdb lists only in-frame clones, some missing. The sample table includes over 100,000 clones. The sample comprised PBMCs. The receptors originated from a man aged 25-45 years in good health and CMV-seronegative.

The V call is TRBV10-3, the J call TRBJ2-5; TRBD2 agrees at 11 bases. The DNA end is more similar to TRBJ2-7, so the J call may be wrong. The CDR3 spans 15 residues. Germline lookup yields CDR1 ENHRY and CDR2 SYGVKD. This CDR3 is CATQVAGGKIYEQYF. Here the CDR3 DNA reads TGTGCCACCCAGGTAGCGGGGGGGAAGATATACGAGCAGTACTTC.

The chain carries TRBV5-4 and TRBJ2-1, with D maybe TRBD2 (6 bases). The V gene lost 2 bases and the J gene lost 8 bases, with 14 bases spanning the gap. The CDR3 has 14 amino acids. Germline CDR1 SGHNT, CDR2 YYREEE (reference sequence). The CDR3 spells CASSLDPGGDEQFF. The CDR3 coding sequence is TGTGCCAGCAGCTTAGACCCCGGCGGGGATGAGCAGTTCTTC.

The rearrangement joins TRBV6-1 to TRBJ2-7; the match to TRBD1 covers 8 bases. Germline V lookup: CDR1 MNHNS, CDR2 SASEGT. This CDR3 comprises 14 residues. Losses at the gene ends were 4 bases for V and 4 bases for J; bases not matched to a gene: 6. In DNA, the CDR3 is TGTGCCAGCAGTGGCGGACAGGGCCTGTACGAGCAGTACTTC. It yields the protein CASSGGQGLYEQYF.

The chain is built from TRBV7-9 and TRBJ2-1; 10 bases are a match to TRBD2. J was trimmed by 2 bases and V by 4 bases; bases with no gene match: 2. The CDR3 covers 15 residues. Germline V gene data show CDR1 as SEHNR and CDR2 as FQNEAQ (reference sequence). In DNA form, the CDR3 reads TGTGCCAGCAGCTACCTAGCGGGGGCCTACAATGAGCAGTTCTTC. This sequence encodes CASSYLAGAYNEQFF.

The chain is built from TRBV15 and TRBJ1-2; D is possibly TRBD1 (6 bases). Trimming cost V 1 base and J 6 bases, with 12 bases left between them. The germline CDR1 and CDR2 sequences are LNHNV and YYDKDF (reference sequence). The CDR3 runs 14 residues. The CDR3 DNA follows: TGTGCCACCAGCAGAGTTTTGGACAGAAATGGCTACACCTTC. The encoded protein is CATSRVLDRNGYTF.

This chain connects TRBV6-5 to TRBJ2-1; unclear D gene. The ends were cut back, 6 bases at V and 9 bases at J, with 9 bases in the middle. CDR1 is MNHEY, CDR2 SVGAGI, per germline. The CDR3 is 11 amino acids. CDR3 loop: CASSRRSEQFF. The CDR3 DNA reads as TGTGCCAGCAGCCGGAGAAGTGAGCAGTTCTTC.

This rearrangement joins TRBV5-1 to TRBJ1-1; 10 bases match TRBD1. Per the germline V gene, CDR1 is SGHRS and CDR2 is YFSETQ. With V trimmed by 2 bases and J by 4 bases, 11 bases remained unmatched. This CDR3 is built from 17 residues. The CDR3 loop is CASSFSGTGVLATEAFF. CDR3 sequence (DNA): TGCGCCAGCAGCTTCTCCGGGACAGGGGTTCTTGCCACTGAAGCTTTCTTT.

This chain connects TRBV7-2 to TRBJ2-1, with 9 nucleotides matching TRBD1. This CDR3 has 14 residues. Germline V CDR1 and CDR2: SGHTA, FQGNSA. Trimming at V came to 5 bases and at J to 7 bases, leaving 6 bases not matched to a gene. CDR3 residues: CASSGHRGLNEQFF. For the CDR3, the DNA is TGTGCCAGCAGCGGCCACAGGGGGCTGAATGAGCAGTTCTTC.

The J gene is TRBJ2-7, the V gene TRBV30; 9 bases map to TRBD1. The CDR3 is made up of 14 amino acids. Per germline, CDR1 GTSNPN and CDR2 SVGIG (reference sequence). V dropped 1 base and J dropped 3; count of bases not matched to a gene: 4. The CDR3 sequence: CAWSAGQGSYEQYF. The DNA for the CDR3 is TGTGCCTGGAGTGCAGGACAGGGGAGCTACGAGCAGTACTTC.

The genes are TRBV5-1 and TRBJ1-2; D unclear. V shed 0 bases and J shed 7 bases, with 16 bases lying between them. This CDR3 contains 15 residues. Germline V gene lookup returns CDR1 SGHRS and CDR2 YFSETQ. The CDR3 nucleotides read TGCGCCAGCAGCTTGGAAACCACGGGTTCTGGTGGCTACACCTTC. Translating it yields CASSLETTGSGGYTF.

CDR3 sequence reads: CATSLKLGSGNTIYF. DNA for the CDR3: TGTGCCACCAGCCTTAAGCTGGGCTCCGGAAACACCATATATTTT. V and J are TRBV15 and TRBJ1-3; the D is unclear. Trimming removed 5 bases at V and 4 bases at J, with 15 bases between. This CDR3 contains 15 residues. Germline assignment: CDR1 LNHNV and CDR2 YYDKDF (reference sequence).

V gene TRBV7-3 combines with J gene TRBJ2-1; TRBD2 is a possible D gene (5 bases). The germline V gene has CDR1 SGHTA and CDR2 FQGTGA. V lost 5 bases to trimming and J lost 9 bases, with 20 bases between them. This CDR3 comprises 15 residues. Written as DNA, the CDR3 is TGTGCCAGCAGCCCCACGGGCACGACCCGGGGTGAGCAGTTCTTC. It translates to CASSPTGTTRGEQFF.

The chain has TRBV10-3 and TRBJ2-7; 10 nucleotides align to TRBD2. With 6 bases clipped from V and 12 bases from J, the junction kept 14 bases outside the gene matches. This CDR3 has 14 amino acids. The germline gives CDR1 ENHRY, CDR2 SYGVKD. The CDR3 DNA reads as TGTGCCATCAGCTTCCCCGGGACTAGCGACCCCGGGTACTTC. This translates into CAISFPGTSDPGYF.

This chain joins TRBV6-1 and TRBJ1-3, with D unresolved. Germline V gene lookup returns CDR1 MNHNS and CDR2 SASEGT. The CDR3 spans 16 residues. V dropped 2 bases and J dropped 0 bases, with 11 bases sitting between them. CDR3 coding DNA: TGTGCCAGCAGTGAAACCCCACAAAGCTCTGGAAACACCATATATTTT. As protein: CASSETPQSSGNTIYF.

V and J are TRBV13 and TRBJ2-2; TRBD2 is a possible D gene (6 bases). Germline loops: CDR1 PRHDT, CDR2 FYEKMQ (reference sequence). Trimming took off 0 bases at V and 0 bases at J, with 11 bases between the two ends. The CDR3 totals 17 residues. The CDR3 protein is CASSLGGGLTNTGELFF. CDR3 in DNA: TGTGCCAGCAGCTTAGGGGGGGGACTCACGAACACCGGGGAGCTGTTTTTT.

The chain couples TRBV10-3 to TRBJ1-4; D is unresolved. Germline assignment: CDR1 ENHRY and CDR2 SYGVKD. Trimming shortened V by 2 bases and J by 10 bases, and 20 bases separated the two germline ends. The CDR3 is 16 amino acids. The CDR3 nucleotides read TGTGCCATCAGTGAGACCCCCCTCTCGCGGGAAGGAAAACTGTTTTTT. As protein: CAISETPLSREGKLFF.

V gene TRBV29-1 combines with J gene TRBJ2-5; D is possibly TRBD2 (5 bases). In germline, CDR1 is SQVTM, CDR2 ANQGSEA. V was clipped by 5 bases and J by 5 bases, with 9 bases between them. This CDR3 is built from 11 residues. The CDR3 bases are TGCAGCGTTATAGGGAGTGAGACCCAGTACTTC. It is translated as CSVIGSETQYF. Looking up the rest from reference TRBV29-1 and TRBJ2-5 gives the full variable domain: SAVISQKPSRDICQRGTSLTIQCQVDSQVTMMFWYRQQPGQSLTLIATANQGSEATYESGFVIDKFPISRPNLTFSTLTVSNMSPEDSSIYLCSVIGSETQYFGPGTRLLVL.

This chain connects TRBV4-2 to TRBJ2-2, with unresolved D. This CDR3 has 12 residues. Germline CDR1 and CDR2: LGHNA and YNFKEQ. The V and J ends lost 4 bases and 6 bases respectively, with 6 bases between them. The chain's CDR3 is CASSPLPGELFF. In DNA, the CDR3 is TGTGCCAGCAGCCCCCTCCCCGGGGAGCTGTTTTTT.

The chain joins TRBV5-1 to TRBJ2-5; possible D gene TRBD2, 5 bases. The germline V gene encodes CDR1 SGHRS and CDR2 YFSETQ. This CDR3 spans 14 amino acids. V was pared by 1 base and J by 5 bases, with 12 bases between. The chain's CDR3 is CASSLNPSGETQYF. For the CDR3, the DNA is TGCGCCAGCAGCTTGAACCCGTCGGGGGAGACCCAGTACTTC.